This is a list of T cell receptor beta chains from one sample in a study of T cells after yellow fever vaccination. In TCRdb, the 5' RACE reads were re-called with MiXCR into one record per CDR3 protein. The table shows around 140,000 distinct CDR3 sequences, with 7.7% occurring only once. Sequenced material: CD4+ T cells sorted from PBMCs, taken 5 days after the yellow fever booster vaccination. These receptor sequences come from a young man who received the YFV17D yellow fever vaccine. The CDR3 runs from the conserved cysteine through the conserved F or W.

j_call,v_call,cdr3_aa
TRBJ2-1,TRBV7-2,CASIGQGTSGNQFF
TRBJ1-1,TRBV6-5,CASRTPGVNTEAFF
TRBJ2-1,TRBV29-1,CSVGNRDAYNEQFF
TRBJ2-7,TRBV30,CAWGDRRYEQYF
TRBJ2-7,TRBV6-5,CASRSPVEQYF
TRBJ2-1,TRBV19,CASSGTTGRKFF
TRBJ2-7,TRBV3-1,CASSQNDLAGGSYEQYF
TRBJ2-6,TRBV20-1,CSAPTGVHSGANVLTF
TRBJ2-2,TRBV5-1,CASSLDAGVGGELFF
TRBJ2-5,TRBV12-3/TRBV12-4,CASRGTSGQETQYF
TRBJ2-3,TRBV10-3,CAISESVPGRGPPDTQYF
TRBJ2-7,TRBV6-2/TRBV6-3,CASIQGHEQYF
TRBJ1-5,TRBV28,CASEGIGNQPQHF
TRBJ1-4,TRBV7-2,CASSSQGAYEKLFF
TRBJ2-7,TRBV5-1,CASSFGQNSHEQYF
TRBJ2-5,TRBV3-1,CASSHREKETQYF
TRBJ2-5,TRBV7-9,CASSTDRTQYF
TRBJ2-7,TRBV19,CASSKQGSYEQYF
TRBJ2-3,TRBV12-3/TRBV12-4,CASSFGLAGRTDTQYF
TRBJ2-1,TRBV15,CATTPAGESEQFF
TRBJ2-4,TRBV7-3,CACSPTSGRTNGGNIQYF
TRBJ2-5,TRBV20-1,CSASLTGGVGVTQYF
TRBJ2-3,TRBV7-9,CASSFSRDGGRTDTQYF
TRBJ2-1,TRBV29-1,CSAGLAGSYNEQFF
TRBJ2-7,TRBV6-2/TRBV6-3,CASSSTGLREQYF
TRBJ2-1,TRBV20-1,CSASRGYEQFF
TRBJ2-3,TRBV7-2,CASSLLGGRTDTQYF
TRBJ2-2,TRBV5-4,CASRSGTSLAGELFF
TRBJ2-3,TRBV7-6,CASSLAGSAVSTDTQYF
TRBJ2-1,TRBV12-3/TRBV12-4,CASSKSKSNEQFF
TRBJ2-1,TRBV29-1,CSVAYRQGEQFF
TRBJ2-1,TRBV6-1,CASSVSPGTSGRLDEQFF